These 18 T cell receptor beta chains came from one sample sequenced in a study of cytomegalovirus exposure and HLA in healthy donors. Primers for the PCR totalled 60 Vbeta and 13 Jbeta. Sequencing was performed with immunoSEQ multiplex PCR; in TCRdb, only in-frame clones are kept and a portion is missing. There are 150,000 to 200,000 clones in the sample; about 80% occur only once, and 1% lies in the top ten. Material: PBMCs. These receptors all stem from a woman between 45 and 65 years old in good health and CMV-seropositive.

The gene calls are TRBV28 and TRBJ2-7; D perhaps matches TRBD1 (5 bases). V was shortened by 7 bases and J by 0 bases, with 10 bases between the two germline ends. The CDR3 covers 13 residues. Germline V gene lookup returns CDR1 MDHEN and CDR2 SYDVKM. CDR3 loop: CASTDSSSYEQYF. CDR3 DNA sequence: TGTGCCAGCACAGACAGTAGCTCCTACGAGCAGTACTTC.

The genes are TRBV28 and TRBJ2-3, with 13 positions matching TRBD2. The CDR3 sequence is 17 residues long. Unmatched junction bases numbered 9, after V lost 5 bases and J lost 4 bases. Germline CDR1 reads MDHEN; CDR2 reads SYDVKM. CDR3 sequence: CASSGTSGRAGPDTQYF. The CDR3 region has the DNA TGTGCCAGCAGTGGTACTAGCGGGAGGGCCGGTCCAGATACGCAGTATTTT.

CDR3 DNA: TGTGCCAGCAGCTTAGCGCTAGCGGGGAGCTCCTACGAGCAGTACTTC. It specifies CASSLALAGSSYEQYF. The rearrangement links TRBV7-9 to TRBJ2-7; 9 nucleotides line up with TRBD2. This CDR3 has 16 residues. Germline V lookup: CDR1 SEHNR, CDR2 FQNEAQ (reference sequence). V lost 0 bases, J lost 0 bases, and 3 bases stayed unmatched.

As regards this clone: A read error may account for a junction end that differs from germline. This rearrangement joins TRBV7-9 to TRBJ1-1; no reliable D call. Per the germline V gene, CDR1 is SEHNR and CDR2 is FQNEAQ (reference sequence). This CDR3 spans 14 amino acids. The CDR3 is CSSSLASTRGEAFF. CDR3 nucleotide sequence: TGTTCCAGCAGCTTAGCGTCGACCAGAGGTGAAGCTTTCTTT.

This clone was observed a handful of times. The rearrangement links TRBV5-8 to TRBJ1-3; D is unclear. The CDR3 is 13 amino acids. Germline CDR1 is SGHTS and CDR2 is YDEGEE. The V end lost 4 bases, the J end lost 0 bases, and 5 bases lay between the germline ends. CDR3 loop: CASSLPSGNTIYF. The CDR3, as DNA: TGTGCCAGCAGCCTCCCCTCTGGAAACACCATATATTTT.

CDR3 region: CASNPGQGIFNEQFF. The CDR3 DNA reads TGTGCCAGTAATCCGGGACAGGGTATTTTCAATGAGCAGTTCTTC. This rearrangement joins TRBV19 to TRBJ2-1; 9 bases fit TRBD1. CDR3 size: 15 residues. After removal of 7 bases from V and 6 bases from J, the junction contained 10 bases not matched to a gene. Germline V lookup: CDR1 LNHDA, CDR2 SQIVND (reference sequence). Filled out from reference TRBV19 and TRBJ2-1, the complete variable domain reads DGGITQSPKYLFRKEGQNVTLSCEQNLNHDAMYWYRQDPGQGLRLIYYSQIVNDFQKGDIAEGYSVSREKKESFPLTVTSAQKNPTAFYLCASNPGQGIFNEQFFGPGTRLTVL.

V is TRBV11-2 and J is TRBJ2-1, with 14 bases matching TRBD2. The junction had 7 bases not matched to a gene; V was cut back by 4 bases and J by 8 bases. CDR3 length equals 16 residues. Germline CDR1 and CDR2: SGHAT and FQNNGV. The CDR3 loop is CASSSRTSGGIYEQFF. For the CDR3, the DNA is TGTGCCAGCAGCTCGCGGACTAGCGGGGGGATCTATGAGCAGTTCTTC.

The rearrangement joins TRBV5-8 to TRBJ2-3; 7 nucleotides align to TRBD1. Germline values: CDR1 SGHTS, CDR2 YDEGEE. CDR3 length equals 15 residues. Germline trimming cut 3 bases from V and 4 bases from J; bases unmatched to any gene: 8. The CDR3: CASSSGQVRPDTQYF. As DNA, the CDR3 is TGTGCCAGCAGCTCCGGACAGGTGAGACCAGATACGCAGTATTTT.

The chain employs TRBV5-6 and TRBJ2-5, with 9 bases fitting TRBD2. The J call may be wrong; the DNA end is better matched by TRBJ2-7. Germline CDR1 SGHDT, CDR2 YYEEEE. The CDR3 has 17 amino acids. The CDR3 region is CASSPRIAGEGGYEQYF. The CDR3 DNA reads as TGTGCCAGCAGCCCCAGAATAGCGGGAGAGGGGGGTTACGAGCAGTACTTC.

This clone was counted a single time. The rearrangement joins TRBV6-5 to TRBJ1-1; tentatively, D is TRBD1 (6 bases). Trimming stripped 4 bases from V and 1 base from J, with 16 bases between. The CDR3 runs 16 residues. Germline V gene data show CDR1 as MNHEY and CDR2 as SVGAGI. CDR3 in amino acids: CASSFNRVFGNTEAFF. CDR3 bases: TGTGCCAGCAGTTTTAACAGGGTTTTCGGGAACACTGAAGCTTTCTTT.

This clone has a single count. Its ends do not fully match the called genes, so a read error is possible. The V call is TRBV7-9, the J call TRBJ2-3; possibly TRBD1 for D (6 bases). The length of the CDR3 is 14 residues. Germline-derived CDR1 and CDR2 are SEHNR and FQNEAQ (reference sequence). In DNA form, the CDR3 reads TGTTCCAGCAGCCCCGAAGACAGGTATCGGGGGCAGTATTTT. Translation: CSSSPEDRYRGQYF.

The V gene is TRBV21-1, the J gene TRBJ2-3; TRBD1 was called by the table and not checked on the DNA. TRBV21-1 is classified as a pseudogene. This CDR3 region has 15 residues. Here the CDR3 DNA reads TGTGCCAGCACCCCGGACAGGGGAAGCACAGATACGCAGTATTTT. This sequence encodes CASTPDRGSTDTQYF.

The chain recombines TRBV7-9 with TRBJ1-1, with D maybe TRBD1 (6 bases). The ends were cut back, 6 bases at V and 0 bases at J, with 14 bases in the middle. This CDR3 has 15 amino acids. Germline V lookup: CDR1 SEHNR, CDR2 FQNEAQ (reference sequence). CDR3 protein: CASSTQGPLNTEAFF. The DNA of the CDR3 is TGTGCCAGCAGTACTCAGGGGCCCTTGAACACTGAAGCTTTCTTT.

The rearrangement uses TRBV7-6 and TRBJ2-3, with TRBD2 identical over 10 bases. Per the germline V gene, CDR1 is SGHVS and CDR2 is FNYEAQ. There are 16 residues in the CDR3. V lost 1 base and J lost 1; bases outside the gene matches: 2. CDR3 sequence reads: CASSLVAGGRTDTQYF. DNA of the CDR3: TGTGCCAGCAGCTTAGTAGCGGGAGGTCGCACAGATACGCAGTATTTT.

The CDR3 nucleotides are TGTGCCAGCAGTTATGGACCCGGACAGGCTGGCACAGATACGCAGTATTTT. As protein: CASSYGPGQAGTDTQYF. This rearrangement joins TRBV27 to TRBJ2-3; 7 bases agree with TRBD1. This CDR3 contains 17 residues. V trimming: 4 bases; J trimming: 1 base; junction bases outside the gene matches: 11. Germline lookup yields CDR1 MNHEY and CDR2 SMNVEV (reference sequence).

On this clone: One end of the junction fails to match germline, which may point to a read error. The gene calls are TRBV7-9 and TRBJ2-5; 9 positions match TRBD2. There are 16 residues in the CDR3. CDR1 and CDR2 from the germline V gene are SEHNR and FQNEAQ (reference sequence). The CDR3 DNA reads TGTTCCAGCAGCTTCTCCGGGACTAGCAAGGAAGAGACCCAGTACTTC. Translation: CSSSFSGTSKEETQYF. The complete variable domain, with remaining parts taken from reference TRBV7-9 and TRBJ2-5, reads DTGVSQNPRHKITKRGQNVTFRCDPISEHNRLYWYRQTLGQGPEFLTYFQNEAQLEKSRLLSDRFSAERPKGSFSTLEIQRTEQGDSAMYLCSSSFSGTSKEETQYFGPGTRLLVL.

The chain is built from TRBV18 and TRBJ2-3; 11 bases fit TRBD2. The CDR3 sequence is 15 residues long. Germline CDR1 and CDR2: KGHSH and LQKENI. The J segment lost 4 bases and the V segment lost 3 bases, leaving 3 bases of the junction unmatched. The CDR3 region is CASSPTSGGSDTQYF. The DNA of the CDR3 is TGTGCCAGCTCACCCACTAGCGGGGGTTCAGATACGCAGTATTTT.

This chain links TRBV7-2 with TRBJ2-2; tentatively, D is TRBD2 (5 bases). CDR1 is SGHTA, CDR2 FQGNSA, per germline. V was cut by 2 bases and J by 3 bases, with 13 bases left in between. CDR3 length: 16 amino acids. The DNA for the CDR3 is TGTGCCAGCAGCTTAATAAATAGCGAGTACACCGGGGAGCTGTTTTTT. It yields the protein CASSLINSEYTGELFF.